This T cell receptor beta chain was recovered during a study of healthy donors' naive CD4 and CD8 T cells. Starting from around 500 ng of total RNA, TCR libraries were made with linear amplification. TCRdb independently ran MiXCR on the reads; one entry per CDR3 protein. The data contain 150,000 to 200,000 distinct CDR3 sequences, around 70% of them singletons. Germline V gene lookup returns CDR1 SQVTM and CDR2 ANQGSEA. The V end was cut by 5 bases, the J end by 4 bases, with 14 bases between. The CDR3 sequence is 13 residues long. Study-wide points: About 13% of CD4/CD8 propensity variance appeared explained by V, J and CDR3 charge.

Comment on this clonotype: What it binds is not known.

The J gene is TRBJ1-2, the V gene TRBV29-1; the D gene is possibly TRBD1 (6 bases). What was sequenced was naive CD4+ and CD8+ T cells sorted from blood, pooled from several donors. The origin of this receptor is a pool of human donors in good health; the sample pools cells from several healthy donors. The DNA of the CDR3 is TGCAGCGTTCCAGAACAGGGTCTCTATGGCTACACCTTC. Translation gives CSVPEQGLYGYTF. Full variable domain (rest looked up from reference TRBV29-1 and TRBJ1-2): SAVISQKPSRDICQRGTSLTIQCQVDSQVTMMFWYRQQPGQSLTLIATANQGSEATYESGFVIDKFPISRPNLTFSTLTVSNMSPEDSSIYLCSVPEQGLYGYTFGSGTRLTVV.